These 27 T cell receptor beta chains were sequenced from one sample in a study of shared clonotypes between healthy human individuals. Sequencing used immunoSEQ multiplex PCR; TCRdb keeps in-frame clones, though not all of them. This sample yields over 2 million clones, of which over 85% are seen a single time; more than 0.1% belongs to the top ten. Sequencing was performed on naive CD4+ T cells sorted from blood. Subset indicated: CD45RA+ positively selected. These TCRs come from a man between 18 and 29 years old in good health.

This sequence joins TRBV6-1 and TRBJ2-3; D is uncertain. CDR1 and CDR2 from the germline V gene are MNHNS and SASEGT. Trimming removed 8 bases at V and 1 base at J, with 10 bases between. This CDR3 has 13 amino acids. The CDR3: CASERIGTDTQYF. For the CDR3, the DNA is TGTGCCAGCGAAAGGATTGGCACAGATACGCAGTATTTT.

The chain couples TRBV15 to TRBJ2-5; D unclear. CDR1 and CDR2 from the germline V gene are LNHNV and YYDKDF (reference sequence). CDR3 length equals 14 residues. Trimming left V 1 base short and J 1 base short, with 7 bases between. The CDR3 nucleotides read TGTGCCACCAGCAGAGGATCGGCCCAAGAGACCCAGTACTTC. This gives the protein CATSRGSAQETQYF. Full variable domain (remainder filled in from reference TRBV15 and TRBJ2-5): DAMVIQNPRYQVTQFGKPVTLSCSQTLNHNVMYWYQQKSSQAPKLLFHYYDKDFNNEADTPDNFQSRRPNTSFCFLDIRSPGLGDTAMYLCATSRGSAQETQYFGPGTRLLVL.

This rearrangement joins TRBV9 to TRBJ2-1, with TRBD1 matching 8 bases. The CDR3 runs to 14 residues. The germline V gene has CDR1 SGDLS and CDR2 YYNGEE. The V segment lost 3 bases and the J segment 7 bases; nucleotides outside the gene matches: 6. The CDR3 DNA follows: TGTGCCAGCAGCGCGGACAGGGACAGGAATGAGCAGTTCTTC. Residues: CASSADRDRNEQFF.

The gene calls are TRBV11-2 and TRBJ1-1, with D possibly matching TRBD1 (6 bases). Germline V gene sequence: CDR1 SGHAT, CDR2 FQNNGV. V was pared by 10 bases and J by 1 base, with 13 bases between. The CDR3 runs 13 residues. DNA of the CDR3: TGTGCCACCCTGGGACACCCGAACACTGAAGCTTTCTTT. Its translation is CATLGHPNTEAFF. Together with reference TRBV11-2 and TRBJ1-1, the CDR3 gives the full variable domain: EAGVAQSPRYKIIEKRQSVAFWCNPISGHATLYWYQQILGQGPKLLIQFQNNGVVDDSQLPKDRFSAERLKGVDSTLKIQPAKLEDSAVYLCATLGHPNTEAFFGQGTRLTVV.

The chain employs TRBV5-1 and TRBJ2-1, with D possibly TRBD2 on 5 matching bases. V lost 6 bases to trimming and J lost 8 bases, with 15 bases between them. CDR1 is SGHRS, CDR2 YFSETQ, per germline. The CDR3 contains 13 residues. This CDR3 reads CASTWTPGDEQFF. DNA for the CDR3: TGCGCCAGCACCTGGACCCCCGGGGATGAGCAGTTCTTC.

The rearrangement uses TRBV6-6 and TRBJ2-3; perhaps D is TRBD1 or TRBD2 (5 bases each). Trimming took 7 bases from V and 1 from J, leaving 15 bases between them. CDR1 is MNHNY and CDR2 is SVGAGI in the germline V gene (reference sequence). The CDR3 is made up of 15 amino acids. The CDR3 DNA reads TGTGCCAGCACCCTCACCGGGGCCCGCACAGATACGCAGTATTTT. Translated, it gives CASTLTGARTDTQYF.

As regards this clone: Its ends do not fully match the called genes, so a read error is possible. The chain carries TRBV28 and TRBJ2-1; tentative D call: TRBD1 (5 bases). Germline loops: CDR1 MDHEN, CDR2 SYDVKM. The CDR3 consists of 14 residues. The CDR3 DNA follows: TGTGCCAGCAGTTTAGGGGCGAGCTACAATGAGCAATTCTTC. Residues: CASSLGASYNEQFF.

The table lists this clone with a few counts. DNA for the CDR3: TGTGCCAGCAGCCCAGGACTAGCGGGAGAGACCCAGTACTTC. Translation gives CASSPGLAGETQYF. V and J are TRBV7-3 and TRBJ2-5; 11 nucleotides line up with TRBD2. The trim removed 5 bases at V and 4 bases at J, leaving 3 bases unmatched. This CDR3 contains 14 residues. From germline, CDR1 is SGHTA and CDR2 FQGTGA.

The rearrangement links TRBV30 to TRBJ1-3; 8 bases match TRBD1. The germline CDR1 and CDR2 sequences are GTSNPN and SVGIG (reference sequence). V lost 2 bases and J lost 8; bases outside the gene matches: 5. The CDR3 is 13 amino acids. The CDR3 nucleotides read TGTGCCTGGAGTTTCAGGGGGCTGGACACCATATATTTT. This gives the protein CAWSFRGLDTIYF.

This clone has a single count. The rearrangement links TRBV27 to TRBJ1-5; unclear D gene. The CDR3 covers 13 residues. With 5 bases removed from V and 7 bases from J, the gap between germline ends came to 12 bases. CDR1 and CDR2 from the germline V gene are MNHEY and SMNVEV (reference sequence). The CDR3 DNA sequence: TGTGCCAGCAGTCCGACTCGGGTACAGCCCCAGCATTTT. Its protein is CASSPTRVQPQHF.

The CDR3 coding sequence is TGTGCCAGCTCACCACGGGTTACAGGGCACACTGAAGCTTTCTTT. It yields the protein CASSPRVTGHTEAFF. This chain connects TRBV18 to TRBJ1-1; D is possibly TRBD1 (6 bases). Germline CDR1 is KGHSH and CDR2 is LQKENI. The V gene lost 1 base and the J gene lost 3 bases, with 12 bases spanning the gap. The CDR3 is made up of 15 amino acids.

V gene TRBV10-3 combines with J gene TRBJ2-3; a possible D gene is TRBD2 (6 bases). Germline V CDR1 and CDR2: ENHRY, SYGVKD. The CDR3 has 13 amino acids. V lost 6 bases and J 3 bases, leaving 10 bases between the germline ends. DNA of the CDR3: TGTGCCATCAGGAAGGAGGGGACAGATACGCAGTATTTT. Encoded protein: CAIRKEGTDTQYF.

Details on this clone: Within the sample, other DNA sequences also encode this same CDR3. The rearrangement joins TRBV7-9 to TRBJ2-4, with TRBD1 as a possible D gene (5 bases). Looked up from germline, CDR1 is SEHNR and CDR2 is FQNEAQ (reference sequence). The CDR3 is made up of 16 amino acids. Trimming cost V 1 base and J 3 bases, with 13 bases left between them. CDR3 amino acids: CASSLEPGNDKNIQYF. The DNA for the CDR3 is TGTGCCAGCAGCTTAGAACCAGGGAATGACAAAAACATTCAGTACTTC.

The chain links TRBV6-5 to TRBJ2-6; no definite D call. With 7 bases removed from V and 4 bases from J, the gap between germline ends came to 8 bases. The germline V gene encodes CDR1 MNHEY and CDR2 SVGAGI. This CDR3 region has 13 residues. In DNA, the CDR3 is TGTGCCAGCATCGGAACCGGGGCCAACGTCCTGACTTTC. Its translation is CASIGTGANVLTF.

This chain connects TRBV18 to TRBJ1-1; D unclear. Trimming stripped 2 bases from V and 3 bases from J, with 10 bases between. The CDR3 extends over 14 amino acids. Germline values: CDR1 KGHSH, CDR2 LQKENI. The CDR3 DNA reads TGTGCCAGCTCACCAAGGACGGAGTACACTGAAGCTTTCTTT. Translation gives CASSPRTEYTEAFF.

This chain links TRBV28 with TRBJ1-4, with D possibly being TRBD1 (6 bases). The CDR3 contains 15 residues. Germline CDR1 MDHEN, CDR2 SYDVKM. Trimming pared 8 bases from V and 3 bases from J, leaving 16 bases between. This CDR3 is CASDEGGEANEKLFF. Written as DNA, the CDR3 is TGTGCCAGCGACGAAGGGGGGGAGGCTAATGAAAAACTGTTTTTT.

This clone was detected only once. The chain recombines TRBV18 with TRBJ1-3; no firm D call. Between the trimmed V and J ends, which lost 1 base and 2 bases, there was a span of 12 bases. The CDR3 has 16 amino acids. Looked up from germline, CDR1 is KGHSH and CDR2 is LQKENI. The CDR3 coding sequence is TGTGCCAGCTCACCACTTCGGGATGCGGCTGGAAACACCATATATTTT. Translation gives CASSPLRDAAGNTIYF.

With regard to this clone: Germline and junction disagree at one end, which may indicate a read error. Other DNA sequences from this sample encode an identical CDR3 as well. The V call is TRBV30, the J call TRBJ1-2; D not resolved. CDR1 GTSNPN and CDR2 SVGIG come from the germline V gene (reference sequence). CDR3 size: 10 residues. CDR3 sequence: CAWGQNGHTF. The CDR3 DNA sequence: TGTGCCTGGGGGCAGAATGGCCACACCTTC.

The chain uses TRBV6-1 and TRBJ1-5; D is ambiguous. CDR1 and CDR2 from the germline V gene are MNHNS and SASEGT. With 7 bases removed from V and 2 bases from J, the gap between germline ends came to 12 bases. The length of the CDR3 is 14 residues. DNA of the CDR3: TGTGCCAGCATTAGAGTAGGCGGCAATCAGCCCCAGCATTTT. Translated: CASIRVGGNQPQHF.

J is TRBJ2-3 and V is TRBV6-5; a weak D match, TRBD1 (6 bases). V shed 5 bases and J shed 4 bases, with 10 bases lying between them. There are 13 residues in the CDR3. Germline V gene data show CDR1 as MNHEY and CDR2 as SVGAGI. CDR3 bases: TGTGCCAGCAGTCGACCAGGGGCAGATACGCAGTATTTT. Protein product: CASSRPGADTQYF.

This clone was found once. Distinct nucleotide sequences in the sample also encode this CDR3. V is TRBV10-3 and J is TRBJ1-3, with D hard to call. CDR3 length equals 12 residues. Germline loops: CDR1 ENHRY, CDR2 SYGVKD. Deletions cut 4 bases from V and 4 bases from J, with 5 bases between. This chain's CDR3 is CAISVGGNTIYF. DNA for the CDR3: TGTGCCATCAGTGTCGGGGGAAACACCATATATTTT.

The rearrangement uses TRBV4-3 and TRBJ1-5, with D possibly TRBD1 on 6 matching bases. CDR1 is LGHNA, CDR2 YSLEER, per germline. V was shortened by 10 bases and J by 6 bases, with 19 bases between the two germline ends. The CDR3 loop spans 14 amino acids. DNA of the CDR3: TGCGCCACCGACAGTCCAGGGGTGAGTCAGCCCCAGCATTTT. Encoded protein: CATDSPGVSQPQHF.

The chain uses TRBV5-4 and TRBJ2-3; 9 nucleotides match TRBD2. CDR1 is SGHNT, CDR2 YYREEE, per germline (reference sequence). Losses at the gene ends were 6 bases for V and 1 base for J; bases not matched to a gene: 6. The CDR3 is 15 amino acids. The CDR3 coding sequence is TGTGCCAGCACCCGTAGCGGGAGAGGCACAGATACGCAGTATTTT. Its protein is CASTRSGRGTDTQYF.

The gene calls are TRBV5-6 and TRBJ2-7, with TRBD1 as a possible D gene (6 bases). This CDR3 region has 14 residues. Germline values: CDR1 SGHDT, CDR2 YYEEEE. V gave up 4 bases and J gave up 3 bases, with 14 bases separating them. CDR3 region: CASSAQGVGYEQYF. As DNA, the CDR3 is TGTGCCAGCAGCGCACAGGGCGTCGGCTACGAGCAGTACTTC.

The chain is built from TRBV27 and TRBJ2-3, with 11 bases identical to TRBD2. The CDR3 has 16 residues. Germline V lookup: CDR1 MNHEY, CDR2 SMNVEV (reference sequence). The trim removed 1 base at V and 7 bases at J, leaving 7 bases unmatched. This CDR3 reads CASSLYGLAGGYTQYF. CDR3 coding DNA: TGTGCCAGCAGTTTATACGGGCTAGCGGGAGGTTATACGCAGTATTTT.

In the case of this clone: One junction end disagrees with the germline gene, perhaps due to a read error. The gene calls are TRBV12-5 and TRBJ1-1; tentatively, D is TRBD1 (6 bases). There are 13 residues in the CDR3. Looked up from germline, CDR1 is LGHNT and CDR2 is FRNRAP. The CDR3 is CASGLPPDSGFRF. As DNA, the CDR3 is TGTGCTAGTGGTTTGCCACCGGACAGTGGTTTCCGCTTT.

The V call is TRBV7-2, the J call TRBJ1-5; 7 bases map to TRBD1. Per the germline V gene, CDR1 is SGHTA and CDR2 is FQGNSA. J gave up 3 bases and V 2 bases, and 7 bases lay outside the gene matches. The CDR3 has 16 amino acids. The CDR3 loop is CASSLTQGGVNQPQHF. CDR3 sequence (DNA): TGTGCCAGCAGCTTAACGCAGGGGGGGGTCAATCAGCCCCAGCATTTT.